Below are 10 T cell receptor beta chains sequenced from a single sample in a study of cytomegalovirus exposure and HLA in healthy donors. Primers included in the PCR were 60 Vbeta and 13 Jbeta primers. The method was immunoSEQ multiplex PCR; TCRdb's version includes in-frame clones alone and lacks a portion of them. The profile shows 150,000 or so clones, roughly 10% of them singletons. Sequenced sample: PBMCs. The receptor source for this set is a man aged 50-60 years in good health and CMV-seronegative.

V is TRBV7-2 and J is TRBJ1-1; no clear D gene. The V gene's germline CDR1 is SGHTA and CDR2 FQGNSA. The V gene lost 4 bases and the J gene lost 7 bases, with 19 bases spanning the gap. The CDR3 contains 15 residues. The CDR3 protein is CASSYPVRQRHEAFF. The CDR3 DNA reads TGTGCCAGCAGCTACCCGGTCCGGCAGAGACATGAAGCTTTCTTT.

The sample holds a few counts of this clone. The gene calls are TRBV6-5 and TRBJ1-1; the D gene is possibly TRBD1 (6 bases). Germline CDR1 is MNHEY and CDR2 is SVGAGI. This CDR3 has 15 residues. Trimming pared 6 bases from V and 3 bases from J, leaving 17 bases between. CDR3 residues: CASRKRTGRDTEAFF. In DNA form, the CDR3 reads TGTGCCAGCAGGAAACGAACAGGGAGGGACACTGAAGCTTTCTTT.

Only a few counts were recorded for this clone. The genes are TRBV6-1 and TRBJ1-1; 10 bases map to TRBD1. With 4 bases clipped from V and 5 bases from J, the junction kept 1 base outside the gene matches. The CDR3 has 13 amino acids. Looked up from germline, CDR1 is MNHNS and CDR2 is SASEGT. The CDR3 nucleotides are TGTGCCAGCAGTGCGGGACAGGGGACTGAAGCTTTCTTT. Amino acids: CASSAGQGTEAFF.

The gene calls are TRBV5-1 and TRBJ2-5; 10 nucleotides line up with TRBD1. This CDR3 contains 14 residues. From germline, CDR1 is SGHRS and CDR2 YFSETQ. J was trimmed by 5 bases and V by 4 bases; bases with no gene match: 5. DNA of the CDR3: TGCGCCAGCAGCGTAGGGACAGGGGAGGAGACCCAGTACTTC. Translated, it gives CASSVGTGEETQYF.

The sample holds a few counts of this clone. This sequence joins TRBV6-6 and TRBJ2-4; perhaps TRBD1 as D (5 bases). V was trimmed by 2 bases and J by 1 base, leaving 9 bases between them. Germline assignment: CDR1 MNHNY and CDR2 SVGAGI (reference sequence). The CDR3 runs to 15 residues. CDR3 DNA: TGTGCCAGCAGTTACCCAGGGCCGGCCAAAAACATTCAGTACTTC. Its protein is CASSYPGPAKNIQYF.

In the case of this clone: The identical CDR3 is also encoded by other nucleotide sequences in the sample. CDR3: CAISEQGTNEKLFF. The CDR3 DNA reads as TGTGCCATCAGTGAACAGGGCACTAATGAAAAACTGTTTTTT. J is TRBJ1-4 and V is TRBV10-3; a weak D match, TRBD1 (6 bases). The germline V and J ends were trimmed by 3 bases and 2 bases, with 7 bases remaining between them. Germline loops: CDR1 ENHRY, CDR2 SYGVKD. The CDR3 runs 14 residues.

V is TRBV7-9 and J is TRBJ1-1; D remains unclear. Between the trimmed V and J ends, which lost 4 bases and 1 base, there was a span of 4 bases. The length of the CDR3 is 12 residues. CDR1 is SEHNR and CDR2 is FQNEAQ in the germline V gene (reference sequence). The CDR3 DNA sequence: TGTGCCAGCAGCTCTCCGAACACTGAAGCTTTCTTT. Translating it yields CASSSPNTEAFF.

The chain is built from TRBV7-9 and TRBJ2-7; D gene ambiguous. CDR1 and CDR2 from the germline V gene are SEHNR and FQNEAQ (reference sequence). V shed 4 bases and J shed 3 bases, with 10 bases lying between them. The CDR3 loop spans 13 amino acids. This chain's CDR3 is CASSSYADYEQYF. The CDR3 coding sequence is TGTGCCAGCAGCTCCTATGCGGACTACGAGCAGTACTTC.

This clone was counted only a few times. The CDR3 spells CASRVRGRNTEAFF. CDR3 nucleotide sequence: TGCGCCAGCAGGGTCAGGGGGAGGAACACTGAAGCTTTCTTT. The rearrangement links TRBV5-1 to TRBJ1-1, with TRBD1 matching over 7 bases. Trimming took 5 bases from V and 1 from J; bases not matched to a gene: 5. CDR3 length equals 14 residues. From germline, CDR1 is SGHRS and CDR2 YFSETQ.

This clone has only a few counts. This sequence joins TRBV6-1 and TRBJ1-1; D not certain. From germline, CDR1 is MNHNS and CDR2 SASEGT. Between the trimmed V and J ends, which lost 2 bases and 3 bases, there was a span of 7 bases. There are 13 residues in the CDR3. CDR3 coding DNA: TGTGCCAGCAGTGAAAGAGGGTACACTGAAGCTTTCTTT. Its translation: CASSERGYTEAFF.